A single sample gave rise to the 2 T cell receptor beta chains below, sequenced in a study of CD4 and CD8 cells across lung adenocarcinoma regions. One entry per CDR3 protein results from TCRdb running MiXCR on the PCR reads. The sample records 9,500 to 12,000 distinct CDR3 sequences, 35% to 55% being singletons. Sequences were obtained from CD8+ T cells from the margin of a lung tumor. These receptors originate from a male donor with lung adenocarcinoma. The CD4 and CD8 labels of this study may be unreliable.

This chain uses TRBV12-5 with TRBJ2-5; D not certain. This CDR3 is 13 amino acids long. V lost 1 base, J lost 9 bases, and 12 bases lay in between. Germline values: CDR1 LGHNT, CDR2 FRNRAP. The DNA for the CDR3 is TGTGCTAGTGGTTTGGACGGATCCGTGTCCCAGTACTTC. As protein: CASGLDGSVSQYF.

In this sample, this clonotype turned up many times. The chain joins TRBV27 to TRBJ2-1, with 12 bases identical to TRBD2. Germline trimming cut 0 bases from V and 8 bases from J; bases unmatched to any gene: 8. The CDR3 contains 17 residues. CDR1 MNHEY and CDR2 SMNVEV come from the germline V gene (reference sequence). In DNA, the CDR3 is TGTGCCAGCAGTTTATCGGCCAGACTAGCGGGAGCACATGAGCAGTTCTTC. It specifies CASSLSARLAGAHEQFF.